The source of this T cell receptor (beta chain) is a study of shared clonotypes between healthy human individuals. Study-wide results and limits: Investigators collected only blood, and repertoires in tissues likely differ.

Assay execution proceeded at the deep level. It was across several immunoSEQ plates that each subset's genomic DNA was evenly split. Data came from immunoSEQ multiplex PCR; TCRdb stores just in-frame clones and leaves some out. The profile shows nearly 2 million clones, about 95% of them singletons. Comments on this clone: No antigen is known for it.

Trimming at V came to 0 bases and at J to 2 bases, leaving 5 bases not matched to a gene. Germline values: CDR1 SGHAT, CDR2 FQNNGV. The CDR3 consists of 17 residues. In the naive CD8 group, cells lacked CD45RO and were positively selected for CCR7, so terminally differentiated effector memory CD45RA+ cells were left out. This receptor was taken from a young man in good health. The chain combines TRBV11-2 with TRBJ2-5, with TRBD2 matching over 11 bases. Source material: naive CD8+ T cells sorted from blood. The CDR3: CASSLEPGLAAQETQYF. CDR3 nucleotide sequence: TGTGCCAGCAGCTTAGAACCGGGACTAGCGGCGCAAGAGACCCAGTACTTC.